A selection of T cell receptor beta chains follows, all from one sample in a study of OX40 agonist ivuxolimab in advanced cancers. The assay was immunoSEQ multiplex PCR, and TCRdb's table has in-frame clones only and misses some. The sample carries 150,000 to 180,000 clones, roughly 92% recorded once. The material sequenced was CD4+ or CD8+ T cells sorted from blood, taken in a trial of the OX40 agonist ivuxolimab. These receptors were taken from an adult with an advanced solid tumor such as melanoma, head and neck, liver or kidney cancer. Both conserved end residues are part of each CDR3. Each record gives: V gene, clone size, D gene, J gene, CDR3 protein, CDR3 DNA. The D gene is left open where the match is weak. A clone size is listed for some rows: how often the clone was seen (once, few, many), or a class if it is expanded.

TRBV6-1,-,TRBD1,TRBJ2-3,CASSTNRGDTQYF,TGTGCCAGCAGTACAAACAGGGGAGATACGCAGTATTTT
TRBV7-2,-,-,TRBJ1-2,CASSWDAGPSAGYTF,TGTGCCAGCAGCTGGGACGCAGGGCCGTCAGCTGGCTACACCTTC
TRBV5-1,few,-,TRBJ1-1,CASTEDAEANTEAFF,TGCGCCAGCACCGAGGATGCAGAGGCGAACACTGAAGCTTTCTTT
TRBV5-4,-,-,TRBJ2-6,CASSLVGANVLTF,TGTGCCAGCAGCTTGGTTGGGGCCAACGTCCTGACTTTC
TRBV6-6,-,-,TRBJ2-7,CASSVPRDRAYEQYF,TGTGCCAGCAGTGTCCCCCGGGACCGAGCCTACGAGCAGTACTTC
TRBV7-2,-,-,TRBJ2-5,CASSLEGGPGETQYF,TGTGCCAGCAGCTTAGAAGGGGGGCCGGGGGAGACCCAGTACTTC
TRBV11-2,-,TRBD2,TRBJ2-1,CASSYTTGLAYNEQFF,TGTGCCAGCAGTTACACCACTGGACTAGCCTACAATGAGCAGTTCTTC
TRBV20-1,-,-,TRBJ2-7,CSARPGVEQYF,TGCAGTGCCCGCCCGGGGGTCGAGCAGTACTTC
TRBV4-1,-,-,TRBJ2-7,CASSQDGAYEQYF,TGCGCCAGCAGCCAAGACGGGGCCTACGAGCAGTACTTC
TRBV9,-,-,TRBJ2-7,CASSVAQGIGVYEQYF,TGTGCCAGCAGCGTAGCTCAGGGTATTGGGGTCTACGAGCAGTACTTC
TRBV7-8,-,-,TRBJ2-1,CASSQLAEQFF,TGTGCCAGCAGCCAGCTAGCTGAGCAGTTCTTC
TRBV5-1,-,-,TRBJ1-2,CASSLGRASGRVNGYTF,TGCGCCAGCAGCTTGGGCCGCGCGTCAGGCAGGGTGAATGGCTACACCTTC
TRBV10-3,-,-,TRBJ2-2,CAIRWGGGEYTGELFF,TGTGCCATCAGGTGGGGCGGCGGGGAATACACCGGGGAGCTGTTTTTT
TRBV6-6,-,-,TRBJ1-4,CASTSRQGREKLFF,TGTGCCAGCACTTCACGTCAGGGTCGTGAAAAACTGTTTTTT
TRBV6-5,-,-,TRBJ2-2,CASRSPAGELFF,TGTGCCAGCAGGTCTCCGGCCGGGGAGCTGTTTTTT
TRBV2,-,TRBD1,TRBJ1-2,CASSSIKTGSNYGYTF,TGTGCCAGCAGTTCAATCAAGACAGGGTCTAACTATGGCTACACCTTC
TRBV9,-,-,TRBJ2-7,CASSTLGSEQYF,TGTGCCAGCAGCACCCTTGGATCCGAGCAGTACTTC
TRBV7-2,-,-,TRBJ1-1,CASSLVVQGTFF,TGTGCCAGCAGCTTAGTTGTCCAGGGGACTTTCTTT
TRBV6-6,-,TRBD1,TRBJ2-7,CASSYGQGARSYEQYF,TGTGCCAGCAGTTACGGACAGGGGGCACGCTCCTACGAGCAGTACTTC
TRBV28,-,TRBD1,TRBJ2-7,CASTQGGTYEQYF,TGTGCCAGCACACAGGGGGGAACTTACGAGCAGTACTTC
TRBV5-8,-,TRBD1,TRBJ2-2,CASSLFRQGRSGELFF,TGTGCCAGCAGCTTGTTCAGACAGGGGCGAAGCGGGGAGCTGTTTTTT
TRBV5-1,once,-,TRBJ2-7,CASSLSGHSYEQYF,TGTGCCAGCAGCTTGAGCGGGCACTCCTACGAGCAGTACTTC
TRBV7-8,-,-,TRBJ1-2,CASSLAAGLEVYGYTF,TGTGCCAGCAGCTTAGCCGCCGGTTTGGAGGTCTATGGCTACACCTTC
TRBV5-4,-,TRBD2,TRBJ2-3,CASSLQASGPSTDTQYF,TGTGCCAGCAGCTTACAGGCTAGCGGTCCTAGCACAGATACGCAGTATTTT
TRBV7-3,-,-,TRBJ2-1,CASSLSASSNNEQFF,TGTGCCAGCAGCTTATCGGCTAGCTCGAACAATGAGCAGTTCTTC
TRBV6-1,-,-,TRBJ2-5,CASSMQRGTLETQYF,TGTGCCAGCAGTATGCAGAGAGGGACACTAGAGACCCAGTACTTC
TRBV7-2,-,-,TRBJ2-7,CASSRTVSYEQYF,TGTGCCAGCAGCCGGACGGTCTCCTACGAGCAGTACTTC
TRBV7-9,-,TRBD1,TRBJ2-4,CASSLGRQGADIQYF,TGTGCCAGCAGCTTAGGGCGACAGGGGGCGGACATTCAGTACTTC
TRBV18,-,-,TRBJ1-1,CASSVSSGNPTEAFF,TGTGCCAGCTCAGTCAGTTCGGGGAACCCCACTGAAGCTTTCTTT
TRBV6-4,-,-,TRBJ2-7,CASSEGQFSYEQYF,TGTGCCAGCAGTGAAGGACAATTCTCCTACGAGCAGTACTTC
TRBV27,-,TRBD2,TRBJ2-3,CASRASGGGLAGNLNTDTQYF,TGTGCCAGCAGGGCCAGCGGGGGTGGACTAGCGGGGAACTTGAACACAGATACGCAGTATTTT
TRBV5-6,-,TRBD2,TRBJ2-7,CASSSLVGLAESVVYEQYF,TGTGCCAGCAGCTCCCTCGTTGGACTAGCGGAATCGGTGGTTTACGAGCAGTACTTC
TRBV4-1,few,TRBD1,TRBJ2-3,CASRLTGTTDTQYF,TGCGCCAGCAGGCTGACAGGGACCACAGATACGCAGTATTTT
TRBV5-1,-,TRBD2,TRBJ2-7,CASSRVAGGSYEQYF,TGCGCCAGCAGCAGGGTAGCGGGAGGGTCCTACGAGCAGTACTTC
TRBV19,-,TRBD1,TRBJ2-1,CASSIVGTVYNEQFF,TGTGCCAGTAGTATAGTCGGGACAGTCTACAATGAGCAGTTCTTC
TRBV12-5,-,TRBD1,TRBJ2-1,CASGLGGTGVEQFF,TGTGCTAGTGGTTTGGGCGGTACAGGGGTCGAGCAGTTCTTC
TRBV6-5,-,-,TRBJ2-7,CASSYPPEQYF,TGTGCCAGCAGTTACCCCCCGGAGCAGTACTTC
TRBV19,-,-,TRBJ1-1,CASKIALGTLNTEAFF,TGTGCCAGTAAAATCGCGCTTGGGACCTTAAACACTGAAGCTTTCTTT
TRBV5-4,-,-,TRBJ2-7,CASSFGGTAIYYEQYF,TGTGCCAGCAGCTTTGGAGGGACAGCGATATACTACGAGCAGTACTTC
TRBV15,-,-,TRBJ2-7,CATSRTDSYEQYF,TGTGCCACCAGCAGGACAGACTCCTACGAGCAGTACTTC
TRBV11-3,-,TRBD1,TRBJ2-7,CASSLDRDYEQYF,TGTGCCAGCAGCCTGGACAGGGACTACGAGCAGTACTTC
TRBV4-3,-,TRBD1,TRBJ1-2,CASSQDLGTGPFYGYTF,TGCGCCAGCAGCCAAGACCTAGGGACAGGGCCTTTCTATGGCTACACCTTC
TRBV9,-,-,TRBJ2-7,CASSVGTASYEQYF,TGTGCCAGCAGCGTAGGAACGGCTTCCTACGAGCAGTACTTC
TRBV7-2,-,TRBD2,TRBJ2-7,CASTLTSGYEQYF,TGTGCCAGCACCTTGACTAGCGGCTACGAGCAGTACTTC
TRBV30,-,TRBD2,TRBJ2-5,CAWSVGLAQETQYF,TGTGCCTGGAGTGTCGGACTAGCCCAAGAGACCCAGTACTTC
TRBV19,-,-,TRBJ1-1,CASSIDGGRAEAFF,TGTGCCAGTAGTATAGACGGGGGGCGAGCTGAAGCTTTCTTT
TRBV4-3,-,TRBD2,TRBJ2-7,CASSQGTSDLYEQYF,TGCGCCAGCAGCCAAGGTACTAGCGACCTCTACGAGCAGTACTTC
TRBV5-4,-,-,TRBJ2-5,CASTTGSGETQYF,TGTGCCAGCACAACAGGGAGCGGCGAGACCCAGTACTTC
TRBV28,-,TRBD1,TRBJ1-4,CASSTGGVREKLFF,TGTGCCAGCTCGACAGGGGGCGTTAGGGAAAAACTGTTTTTT